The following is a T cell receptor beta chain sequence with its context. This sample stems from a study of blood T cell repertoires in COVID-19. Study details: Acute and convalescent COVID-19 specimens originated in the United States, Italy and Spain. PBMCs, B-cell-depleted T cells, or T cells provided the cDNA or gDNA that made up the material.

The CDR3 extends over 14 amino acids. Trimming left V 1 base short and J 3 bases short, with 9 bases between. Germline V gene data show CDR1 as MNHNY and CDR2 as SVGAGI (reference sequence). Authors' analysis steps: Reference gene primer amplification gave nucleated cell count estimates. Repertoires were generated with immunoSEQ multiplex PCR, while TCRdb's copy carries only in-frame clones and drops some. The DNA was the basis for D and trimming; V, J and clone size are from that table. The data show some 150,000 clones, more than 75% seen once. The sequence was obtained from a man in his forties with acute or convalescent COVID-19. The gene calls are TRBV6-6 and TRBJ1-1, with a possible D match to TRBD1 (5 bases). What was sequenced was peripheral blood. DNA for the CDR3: TGTGCCAGCAGTTACTTCAGGGTTGACACTGAAGCTTTCTTT. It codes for CASSYFRVDTEAFF.